Each of the 11 T cell receptor beta chains below was sequenced from the same sample in a study of T-cell memory formation after mild COVID-19. TCRdb itself ran the 5' RACE reads through MiXCR, one entry per CDR3 protein. Of under 450,000 distinct CDR3 sequences listed, about a quarter are singletons. The sequenced sample consisted of PBMCs or a T cell subset sorted from them (not recorded which). The receptors originated from an adult woman who had mild COVID-19 (a few samples of this study predate the infection). Cell type and time point are not known.

This chain uses TRBV12-3 or TRBV12-4 with TRBJ2-7, with 9 bases that match TRBD1. The CDR3 covers 14 residues. The J segment lost 5 bases and the V segment lost 5 bases, leaving 7 bases of the junction unmatched. CDR3 loop: CASSRGTGRDEQYF. CDR3 sequence (DNA): TGTGCCAGCAGTAGGGGGACAGGGAGGGACGAGCAGTACTTC.

The CDR3: CASSYSGGDRGTYGYTF. The CDR3 region has the DNA TGTGCCAGCAGTTACTCGGGTGGGGACAGGGGTACCTATGGCTACACCTTC. The rearrangement links TRBV6-6 to TRBJ1-2; 10 nucleotides align to TRBD1. There are 17 residues in the CDR3. Germline CDR1 reads MNHNY; CDR2 reads SVGAGI (reference sequence). The J segment lost 4 bases and the V segment lost 0 bases, leaving 8 bases of the junction unmatched.

This clonotype came up a few times. J is TRBJ1-5 and V is TRBV28; D call uncertain. The CDR3 sequence is 18 residues long. Trimming removed 2 bases at V and 0 bases at J, with 17 bases between. Germline CDR1 is MDHEN and CDR2 is SYDVKM. The CDR3 sequence: CASSLVTRVVSSNQPQHF. The CDR3 coding sequence is TGTGCCAGCAGTTTAGTTACCCGAGTAGTAAGTAGCAATCAGCCCCAGCATTTT.

In this sample, this clonotype turned up many times. V gene TRBV5-1 combines with J gene TRBJ2-5; no firm D call. This CDR3 has 16 residues. In germline, CDR1 is SGHRS, CDR2 YFSETQ. The V gene lost 4 bases and the J gene lost 1 base, with 17 bases spanning the gap. The CDR3 loop is CASSPRQQFTQETQYF. In DNA, the CDR3 is TGCGCCAGCAGCCCGAGGCAGCAATTCACCCAAGAGACCCAGTACTTC.

A few counts support this clonotype. The chain has TRBV6-5 and TRBJ2-7; 12 bases map to TRBD2. Germline CDR1 MNHEY, CDR2 SVGAGI. This CDR3 has 15 residues. Losses at the gene ends were 8 bases for V and 3 bases for J; bases not matched to a gene: 8. CDR3 sequence (DNA): TGTGCCAGCTCTCCTAGCGGGAGGGCCCTCTACGAGCAGTACTTC. It is translated as CASSPSGRALYEQYF.

The V call is TRBV9, the J call TRBJ1-1; a weak D match, TRBD1 (6 bases). This CDR3 region has 15 residues. Germline V lookup: CDR1 SGDLS, CDR2 YYNGEE. Trimming took off 3 bases at V and 1 base at J, with 13 bases between the two ends. This chain's CDR3 is CASSAPQGWNTEAFF. The CDR3 bases are TGTGCCAGCAGCGCCCCACAGGGATGGAACACTGAAGCTTTCTTT.

The gene calls are TRBV7-9 and TRBJ2-5, with D perhaps matching TRBD1 or TRBD2 (5 bases each). Germline CDR1 SEHNR, CDR2 FQNEAQ (reference sequence). The V end lost 1 base, the J end lost 1 base, and 16 bases lay between the germline ends. There are 17 residues in the CDR3. CDR3 residues: CASSLGGRLGTQETQYF. As DNA, the CDR3 is TGTGCCAGCAGCTTAGGAGGCAGGCTGGGGACCCAAGAGACCCAGTACTTC.

V and J are TRBV10-3 and TRBJ2-7; D unresolved. The V and J ends lost 0 bases and 0 bases respectively, with 6 bases between them. The germline gives CDR1 ENHRY, CDR2 SYGVKD. The length of the CDR3 is 14 residues. CDR3 nucleotides: TGTGCCATCAGTGAGTCACCGGTCTCCTACGAGCAGTACTTC. Its protein is CAISESPVSYEQYF.

This clonotype came up a few times. The V call is TRBV5-1, the J call TRBJ2-5, with D hard to call. Trimming shortened V by 0 bases and J by 3 bases, and 6 bases separated the two germline ends. This CDR3 spans 13 amino acids. CDR1 is SGHRS and CDR2 is YFSETQ in the germline V gene. The CDR3 reads CASSLVPEETQYF. The CDR3 region has the DNA TGCGCCAGCAGCTTGGTCCCAGAAGAGACCCAGTACTTC.

The chain is built from TRBV3-1 and TRBJ2-7; D is possibly TRBD1 or TRBD2 (5 bases each). The V gene lost 0 bases and the J gene lost 3 bases, with 15 bases spanning the gap. Germline CDR1 reads LGHDT; CDR2 reads YNNKEL (reference sequence). The CDR3 spans 16 residues. As DNA, the CDR3 is TGTGCCAGCAGCCAAGATATGGGGACGTTTATCTACGAGCAGTACTTC. This translates into CASSQDMGTFIYEQYF.

The rearrangement links TRBV3-1 to TRBJ1-5, with D unclear. Trimming pared 3 bases from V and 1 base from J, leaving 7 bases between. The CDR3 covers 14 residues. Germline V gene sequence: CDR1 LGHDT, CDR2 YNNKEL (reference sequence). This chain's CDR3 is CASSHTLSNQPQHF. In DNA form, the CDR3 reads TGTGCCAGCAGCCACACTTTAAGCAATCAGCCCCAGCATTTT.